This is a list of T cell receptor beta chains from one sample in a study of T-cell memory formation after mild COVID-19. TCRdb passed the 5' RACE reads through MiXCR, listing each CDR3 protein once. Counted here are about 340,000 distinct CDR3 sequences, less than 25% occurring once; the ten biggest clones make up 21%. Sequences were obtained from PBMCs or a T cell subset sorted from them (not recorded which). These receptors were taken from a man between 18 and 29 years old who had mild COVID-19 (a few samples of this study predate the infection). Cell type and time point are not known. Each CDR3 is given with its conserved first and last residue. D genes are given only for firm matches. Only some rows state a clone size, as once, few, many or a class for expanded clones.

J,V,size,D,CDR3,DNA
TRBJ2-2,TRBV7-2,.,.,CANREPYTGELFF,TGTGCCAACCGGGAACCTTACACCGGGGAGCTGTTTTTT
TRBJ2-7,TRBV6-5,.,TRBD2,CASSLTTSGGREQYF,TGTGCCAGCAGCCTTACTACTAGCGGGGGGCGCGAGCAGTACTTC
TRBJ2-3,TRBV10-1,few,.,CASSDGRSSDTQYF,TGCGCCAGCAGTGACGGCAGAAGTTCAGATACGCAGTATTTT
TRBJ2-7,TRBV9,.,.,CASSVSGVSYEQYF,TGTGCCAGCAGCGTGTCAGGGGTCTCCTACGAGCAGTACTTC
TRBJ2-5,TRBV27,once,TRBD1,CASSSLDRGETQYF,TGTGCCAGCAGTTCCCTGGACAGGGGGGAGACCCAGTACTTC
TRBJ2-3,TRBV12-3/TRBV12-4,.,.,CASSLRMRVSTDTQYF,TGTGCCAGCAGTTTGAGGATGCGGGTGAGCACAGATACGCAGTATTTT
TRBJ2-7,TRBV6-2/TRBV6-3,few,.,CASSDPVSRPFSYEQYF,TGTGCCAGCAGCGACCCGGTTTCACGGCCGTTCTCCTACGAGCAGTACTTC
TRBJ1-1,TRBV12-3/TRBV12-4,.,TRBD1,CASSSGQVYEAFF,TGTGCCAGCAGTTCCGGACAGGTCTATGAAGCTTTCTTT
TRBJ2-5,TRBV4-1,.,.,CASSSRAGQETQYF,TGCGCCAGCAGCAGTAGAGCAGGCCAAGAGACCCAGTACTTC
TRBJ2-3,TRBV10-3,few,.,CAISGRTGTDTQYF,TGTGCCATCAGTGGGCGGACGGGCACAGATACGCAGTATTTT
TRBJ2-1,TRBV27,few,.,CASSLLGSGDEQFF,TGTGCCAGCAGTTTACTAGGGTCCGGGGATGAGCAGTTCTTC
TRBJ1-5,TRBV20-1,.,.,CSARDFGSGRQPQHF,TGCAGTGCTAGAGATTTCGGCTCCGGGCGGCAGCCCCAGCATTTT
TRBJ2-5,TRBV2,.,TRBD2,CASIPAGGSETQYF,TGTGCCAGCATACCCGCGGGGGGTAGCGAGACCCAGTACTTC
TRBJ2-2,TRBV12-3/TRBV12-4,few,TRBD2,CASRARLADTGELFF,TGTGCCAGCAGGGCCAGACTAGCGGACACCGGGGAGCTGTTTTTT
TRBJ2-3,TRBV7-2,many,TRBD2,CASSLVAGGGDTQYF,TGTGCCAGCAGCTTAGTTGCCGGGGGGGGAGATACGCAGTATTTT
TRBJ2-5,TRBV10-2,.,.,CASSESRGTAQYF,TGCGCCAGCAGTGAGTCGAGGGGAACTGCCCAGTACTTC
TRBJ1-1,TRBV18,.,.,CASSPRGAPGTEAFF,TGTGCCAGCTCACCACGCGGGGCGCCGGGAACTGAAGCTTTCTTT
TRBJ2-3,TRBV7-9,.,.,CASSSRTESTDTQYF,TGTGCCAGCAGCTCGCGGACAGAGAGCACAGATACGCAGTATTTT
TRBJ2-3,TRBV18,few,.,CASTSWGWDTADTQYF,TGTGCCAGCACGTCCTGGGGATGGGACACCGCAGATACGCAGTATTTT